One and the same sample provided the 19 T cell receptor beta chains below, sequenced in a study of blood T cell repertoires in COVID-19. Data came from immunoSEQ multiplex PCR; TCRdb stores just in-frame clones and leaves some out. The sample lists about 190,000 clones; around four fifths were seen once. The sequencing input was peripheral blood. Receptors originate from a woman in her 70s with active or convalescent COVID-19.

This chain uses TRBV7-9 with TRBJ2-7, with 7 nucleotides matching TRBD2. V lost 7 bases to trimming and J lost 6 bases; unmatched junction nucleotides: 21. Germline CDR1 and CDR2: SEHNR and FQNEAQ (reference sequence). This CDR3 has 17 amino acids. The CDR3 DNA reads as TGTGCCAGCATGGGGAGCCCCGGGAGGAATGCCCGGGGCGAGCAGTACTTC. Protein product: CASMGSPGRNARGEQYF.

The CDR3 nucleotides are TGTGCCACCAGTGACATCCTAGGACAGGGGGCGACCTACGAGCAGTACTTC. It is translated as CATSDILGQGATYEQYF. The rearrangement links TRBV15 to TRBJ2-7; 11 bases fit TRBD1. CDR3 length: 17 residues. Germline trimming cut 6 bases from V and 2 bases from J; bases unmatched to any gene: 12. Germline CDR1 reads LNHNV; CDR2 reads YYDKDF (reference sequence).

The chain joins TRBV7-9 to TRBJ2-3; D gene ambiguous. The CDR3 has 11 amino acids. In germline, CDR1 is SEHNR, CDR2 FQNEAQ (reference sequence). V gave up 5 bases and J gave up 6 bases, with 6 bases separating them. The CDR3 bases are TGTGCCAGCAGCCTTGTGGATACGCAGTATTTT. Protein product: CASSLVDTQYF.

The rearrangement uses TRBV5-1 and TRBJ2-3; 12 bases align to TRBD2. Germline values: CDR1 SGHRS, CDR2 YFSETQ. The junction had 1 base not matched to a gene; V was cut back by 3 bases and J by 2 bases. CDR3 length: 15 residues. The CDR3 DNA follows: TGCGCCAGCAGCTCTAGCGGGAGGGACACAGATACGCAGTATTTT. This encodes CASSSSGRDTDTQYF.

V and J are TRBV6-1 and TRBJ2-5; 12 bases are shared with TRBD1. Germline V gene sequence: CDR1 MNHNS, CDR2 SASEGT. There are 15 residues in the CDR3. J gave up 5 bases and V 3 bases, and 4 bases lay outside the gene matches. CDR3 loop: CASSEGTGGVETQYF. The CDR3 nucleotides read TGTGCCAGCAGTGAGGGGACAGGGGGCGTTGAGACCCAGTACTTC.

V usage is TRBV19 and J usage is TRBJ2-2; 10 bases agree with TRBD1. CDR3 length: 16 amino acids. The V segment lost 0 bases and the J segment 4 bases; nucleotides outside the gene matches: 2. From germline, CDR1 is LNHDA and CDR2 SQIVND (reference sequence). The chain's CDR3 is CASSIEWTGGTGELFF. CDR3 DNA: TGTGCCAGTAGTATAGAGTGGACAGGGGGCACCGGGGAGCTGTTTTTT.

The chain recombines TRBV10-2 with TRBJ2-7; 11 bases agree with TRBD2. The CDR3 contains 19 residues. J was trimmed by 7 bases and V by 6 bases; bases with no gene match: 23. Per the germline V gene, CDR1 is WSHSY and CDR2 is SAAADI. The CDR3: CASSVPATSGTSHLDEQYF. CDR3 DNA: TGCGCCAGCAGCGTCCCGGCGACTAGCGGGACTTCCCACCTTGATGAGCAGTACTTC.

The chain is built from TRBV4-1 and TRBJ1-2; the match to TRBD1 covers 7 bases. V shed 6 bases, J shed 6 bases, and the junction held 10 bases outside the gene matches. The CDR3 runs 14 residues. CDR1 MGHRA and CDR2 YSYEKL come from the germline V gene. CDR3 amino acids: CASRTTGALDGYTF. The CDR3 nucleotides read TGCGCCAGCAGAACCACAGGGGCGCTGGATGGCTACACCTTC.

The rearrangement uses TRBV18 and TRBJ2-1; D may be TRBD1 (6 bases). This CDR3 has 15 residues. CDR1 and CDR2 (germline): KGHSH, LQKENI. V lost 4 bases and J lost 9, with 19 bases in between. The CDR3 here is CASSHQQGSSGEQFF. The CDR3 nucleotides are TGTGCCAGCTCACACCAGCAGGGGAGCAGCGGTGAGCAGTTCTTC. The complete variable domain, with remaining parts taken from reference TRBV18 and TRBJ2-1, reads NAGVMQNPRHLVRRRGQEARLRCSPMKGHSHVYWYRQLPEEGLKFMVYLQKENIIDESGMPKERFSAEFPKEGPSILRIQQVVRGDSAAYFCASSHQQGSSGEQFFGPGTRLTVL.

The V and J genes are TRBV19 and TRBJ1-1; 11 positions match TRBD1. This CDR3 comprises 12 residues. Trimming cost V 10 bases and J 4 bases; bases outside gene matches: 2. CDR1 and CDR2 (germline): LNHDA, SQIVND (reference sequence). The CDR3 region is CAIGQGATEAFF. CDR3 coding DNA: TGTGCCATAGGACAGGGGGCCACTGAAGCTTTCTTT.

The genes are TRBV28 and TRBJ1-5; weak D call: TRBD1 (6 bases). Germline CDR1 MDHEN, CDR2 SYDVKM. V lost 6 bases and J lost 0, with 15 bases in between. This CDR3 is 16 amino acids long. The CDR3 here is CASSYPTGYSNQPQHF. For the CDR3, the DNA is TGTGCCAGCAGCTACCCGACAGGTTATAGCAATCAGCCCCAGCATTTT.

The V gene is TRBV5-5, the J gene TRBJ1-3; TRBD1 matches 7 bases. CDR1 and CDR2 from the germline V gene are SGHKS and YYEKEE (reference sequence). V shed 4 bases, J shed 3 bases, and the junction held 4 bases outside the gene matches. CDR3 length: 14 amino acids. This chain's CDR3 is CASSQDRIGNTIYF. The CDR3 region has the DNA TGTGCCAGCAGCCAGGACAGGATTGGAAACACCATATATTTT.

V usage is TRBV21-1 and J usage is TRBJ2-5; TRBD1 was called by the table and not checked on the DNA. TRBV21-1 is described as a pseudogene. The CDR3 runs to 13 residues. This CDR3 reads CASSNPGQETQYF. The CDR3 DNA sequence: TGTGCCAGCAGCAATCCAGGCCAAGAGACCCAGTACTTC.

V is TRBV27 and J is TRBJ1-2, with D unresolved. Germline V gives CDR1 MNHEY, CDR2 SMNVEV (reference sequence). The V end was cut by 7 bases, the J end by 7 bases, with 19 bases between. This CDR3 region has 14 residues. For the CDR3, the DNA is TGTGCCAGCAAGCGGGGTGGAGGTACTGGTGGCTACACCTTC. Translation: CASKRGGGTGGYTF.

The V and J genes are TRBV5-1 and TRBJ2-3, with D maybe TRBD1 (6 bases). The V gene's germline CDR1 is SGHRS and CDR2 YFSETQ. V gave up 4 bases and J gave up 0 bases, with 15 bases separating them. The CDR3 contains 16 residues. The CDR3 protein is CASSTGQRTSTDTQYF. CDR3 nucleotides: TGCGCCAGCAGCACCGGACAGCGAACTAGCACAGATACGCAGTATTTT.

CDR3 in amino acids: CASFRTSGLTYEQYF. In nucleotides, the CDR3 is TGTGCCAGCTTCCGGACTAGCGGACTGACCTACGAGCAGTACTTC. This chain joins TRBV6-5 and TRBJ2-7; 10 bases agree with TRBD2. From germline, CDR1 is MNHEY and CDR2 SVGAGI. The CDR3 is 15 amino acids. Germline trimming cut 8 bases from V and 2 bases from J; bases unmatched to any gene: 9.

The chain employs TRBV6-1 and TRBJ2-2, with 7 nucleotides matching TRBD2. Germline lookup yields CDR1 MNHNS and CDR2 SASEGT. The CDR3 has 17 residues. V dropped 3 bases and J dropped 7; count of bases not matched to a gene: 14. Here the CDR3 reads CASSERLFAGVGGELFF. The CDR3, as DNA: TGTGCCAGCAGTGAGCGCCTGTTCGCGGGAGTTGGCGGGGAGCTGTTTTTT.

CDR3 protein: CASQGRRQGHNEQFF. The CDR3 DNA sequence: TGTGCCAGCCAGGGGCGACGTCAGGGACACAATGAGCAGTTCTTC. This chain uses TRBV27 with TRBJ2-1; D is possibly TRBD1 (6 bases). This CDR3 is built from 15 residues. The V end was cut by 8 bases, the J end by 5 bases, with 19 bases between. Germline CDR1 MNHEY, CDR2 SMNVEV (reference sequence).

The chain has TRBV9 and TRBJ2-5; D might be TRBD2 (5 bases). V lost 2 bases to trimming and J lost 5 bases, with 10 bases between them. CDR1 and CDR2 from the germline V gene are SGDLS and YYNGEE. The CDR3 runs 13 residues. CDR3 sequence (DNA): TGTGCCAGCAGCGTGGACTTCTGGGAGACCCAGTACTTC. This gives the protein CASSVDFWETQYF.